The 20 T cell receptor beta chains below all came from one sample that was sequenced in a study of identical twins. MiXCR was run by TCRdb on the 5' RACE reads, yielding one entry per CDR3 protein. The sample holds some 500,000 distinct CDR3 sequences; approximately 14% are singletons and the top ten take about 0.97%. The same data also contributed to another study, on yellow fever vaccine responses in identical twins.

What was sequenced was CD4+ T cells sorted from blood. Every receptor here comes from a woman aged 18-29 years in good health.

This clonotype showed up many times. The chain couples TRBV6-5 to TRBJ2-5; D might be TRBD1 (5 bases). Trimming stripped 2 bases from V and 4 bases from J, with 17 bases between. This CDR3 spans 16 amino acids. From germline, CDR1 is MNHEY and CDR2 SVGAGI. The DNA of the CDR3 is TGTGCCAGCAGTTACAAGTGGCAGGGTGGTGGAGAGACCCAGTACTTC. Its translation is CASSYKWQGGGETQYF.

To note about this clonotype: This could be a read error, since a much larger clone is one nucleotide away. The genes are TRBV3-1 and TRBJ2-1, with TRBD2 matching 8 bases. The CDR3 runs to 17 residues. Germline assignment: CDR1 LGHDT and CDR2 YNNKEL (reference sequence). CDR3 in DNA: TGTGCCTGCAGTCTCCCAGGACGGGGGGGCTCCTACAATGAGCAGTTCTTC. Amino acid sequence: CACSLPGRGGSYNEQFF.

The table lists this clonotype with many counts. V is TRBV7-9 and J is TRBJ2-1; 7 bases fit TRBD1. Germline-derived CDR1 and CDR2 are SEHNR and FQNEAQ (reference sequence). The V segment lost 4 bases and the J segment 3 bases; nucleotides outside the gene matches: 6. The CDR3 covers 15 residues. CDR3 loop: CASSSHRGYYNEQFF. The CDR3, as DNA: TGTGCCAGCAGCTCCCACAGGGGTTACTACAATGAGCAGTTCTTC.

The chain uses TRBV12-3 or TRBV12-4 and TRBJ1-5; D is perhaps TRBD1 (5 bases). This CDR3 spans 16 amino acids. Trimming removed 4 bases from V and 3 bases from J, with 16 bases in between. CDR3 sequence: CASSSPGDGYNQPQHF. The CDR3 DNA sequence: TGTGCCAGCAGTTCCCCTGGGGACGGTTACAATCAGCCCCAGCATTTT.

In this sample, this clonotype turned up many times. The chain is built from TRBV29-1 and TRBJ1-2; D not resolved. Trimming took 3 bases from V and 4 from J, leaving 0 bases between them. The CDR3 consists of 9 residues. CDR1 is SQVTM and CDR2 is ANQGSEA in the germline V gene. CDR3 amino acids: CSVDYGYTF. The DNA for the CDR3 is TGCAGCGTTGACTATGGCTACACCTTC.

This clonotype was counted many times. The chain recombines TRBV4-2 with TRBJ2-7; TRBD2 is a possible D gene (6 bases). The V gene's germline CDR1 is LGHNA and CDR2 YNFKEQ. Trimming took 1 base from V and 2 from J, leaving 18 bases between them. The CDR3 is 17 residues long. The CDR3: CASSQAFGTDKPYEQYF. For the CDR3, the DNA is TGTGCCAGCAGCCAAGCTTTTGGGACTGACAAACCCTACGAGCAGTACTTC.

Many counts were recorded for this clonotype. The CDR3 here is CASSPTGGVIGNTEAFF. In DNA, the CDR3 is TGTGCCAGCAGCCCGACAGGGGGCGTGATAGGGAACACTGAAGCTTTCTTT. J is TRBJ1-1 and V is TRBV7-9; 10 nucleotides match TRBD1. Germline V gene lookup returns CDR1 SEHNR and CDR2 FQNEAQ (reference sequence). This CDR3 is built from 17 residues. The ends lost 5 bases at V and 1 base at J; junction bases unmatched: 10.

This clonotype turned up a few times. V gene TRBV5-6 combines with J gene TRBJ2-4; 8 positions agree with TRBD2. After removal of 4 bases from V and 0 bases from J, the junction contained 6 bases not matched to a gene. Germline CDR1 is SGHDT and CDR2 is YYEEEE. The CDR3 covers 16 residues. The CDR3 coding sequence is TGTGCCAGCAGCGGAGGACTAGCCCTAGCCAAAAACATTCAGTACTTC. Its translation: CASSGGLALAKNIQYF.

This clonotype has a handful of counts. The chain's CDR3 is CSVPGQRRYQETQYF. CDR3 nucleotide sequence: TGCAGCGTCCCCGGACAGAGACGGTACCAAGAGACCCAGTACTTC. The chain uses TRBV29-1 and TRBJ2-5; TRBD1 is a possible D gene (6 bases). Germline CDR1 SQVTM, CDR2 ANQGSEA. Trimming pared 6 bases from V and 0 bases from J, leaving 17 bases between. The CDR3 length is 15 residues.

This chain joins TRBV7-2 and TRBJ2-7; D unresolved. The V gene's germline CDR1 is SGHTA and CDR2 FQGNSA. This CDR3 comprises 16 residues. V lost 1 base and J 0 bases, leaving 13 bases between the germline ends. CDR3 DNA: TGTGCCAGCAGCTTAGTAGGCGGCGGATTCTCCTACGAGCAGTACTTC. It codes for CASSLVGGGFSYEQYF.

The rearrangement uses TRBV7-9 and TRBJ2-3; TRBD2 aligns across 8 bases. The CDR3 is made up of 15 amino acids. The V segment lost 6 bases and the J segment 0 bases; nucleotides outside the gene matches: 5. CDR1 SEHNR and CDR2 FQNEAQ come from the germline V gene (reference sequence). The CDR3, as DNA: TGTGCCAGCAGTCTTAGCGGGAAAAGCACAGATACGCAGTATTTT. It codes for CASSLSGKSTDTQYF.

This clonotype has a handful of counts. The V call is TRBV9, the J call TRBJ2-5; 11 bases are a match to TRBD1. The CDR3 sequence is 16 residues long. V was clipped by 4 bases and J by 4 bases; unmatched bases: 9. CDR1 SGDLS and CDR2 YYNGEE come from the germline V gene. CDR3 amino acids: CASSPRGGQGGETQYF. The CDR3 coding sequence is TGTGCCAGCAGCCCTAGAGGGGGACAGGGGGGAGAGACCCAGTACTTC.

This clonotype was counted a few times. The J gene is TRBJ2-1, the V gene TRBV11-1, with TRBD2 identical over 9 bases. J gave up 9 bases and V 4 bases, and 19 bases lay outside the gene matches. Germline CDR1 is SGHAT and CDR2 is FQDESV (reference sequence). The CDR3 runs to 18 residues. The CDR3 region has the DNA TGTGCCAGCAGCTCACAACTGGGGGGGCTAGCGGGACTTGGTGAGCAGTTCTTC. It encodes CASSSQLGGLAGLGEQFF.

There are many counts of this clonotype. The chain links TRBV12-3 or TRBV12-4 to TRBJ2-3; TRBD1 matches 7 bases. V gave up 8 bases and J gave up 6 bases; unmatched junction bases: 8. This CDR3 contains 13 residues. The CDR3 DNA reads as TGTGCCAGCGGAAAACAGGGGACCGATACGCAGTATTTT. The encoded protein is CASGKQGTDTQYF.

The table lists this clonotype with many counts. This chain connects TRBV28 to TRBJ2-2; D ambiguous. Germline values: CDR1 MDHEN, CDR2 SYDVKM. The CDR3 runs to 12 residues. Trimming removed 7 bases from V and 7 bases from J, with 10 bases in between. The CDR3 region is CASTLPNGELFF. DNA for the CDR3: TGTGCCAGCACCCTACCGAACGGGGAGCTGTTTTTT. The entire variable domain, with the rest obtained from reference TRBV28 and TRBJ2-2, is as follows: DVKVTQSSRYLVKRTGEKVFLECVQDMDHENMFWYRQDPGLGLRLIYFSYDVKMKEKGDIPEGYSVSREKKERFSLILESASTNQTSMYLCASTLPNGELFFGEGSRLTVL.

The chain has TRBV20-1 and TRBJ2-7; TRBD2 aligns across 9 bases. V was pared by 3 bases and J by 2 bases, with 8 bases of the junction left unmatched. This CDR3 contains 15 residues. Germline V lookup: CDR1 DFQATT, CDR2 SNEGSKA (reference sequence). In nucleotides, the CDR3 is TGCAGTGCTAGCCAGGGACTAGCTAAAACCTACGAGCAGTACTTC. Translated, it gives CSASQGLAKTYEQYF.

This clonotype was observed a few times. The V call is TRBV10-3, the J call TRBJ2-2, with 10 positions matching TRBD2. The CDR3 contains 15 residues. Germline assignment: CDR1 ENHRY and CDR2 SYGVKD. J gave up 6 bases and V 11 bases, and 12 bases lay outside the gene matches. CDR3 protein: CAAHPERGGPGELFF. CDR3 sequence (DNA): TGTGCCGCACATCCGGAGCGGGGGGGCCCCGGGGAGCTGTTTTTT.

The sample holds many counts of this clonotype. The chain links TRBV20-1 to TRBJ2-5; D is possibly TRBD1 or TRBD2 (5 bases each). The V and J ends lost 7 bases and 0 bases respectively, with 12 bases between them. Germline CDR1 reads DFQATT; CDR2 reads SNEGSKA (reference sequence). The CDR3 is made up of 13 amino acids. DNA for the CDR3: TGCAGTGTAAGGGACGTAAACCAAGAGACCCAGTACTTC. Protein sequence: CSVRDVNQETQYF.

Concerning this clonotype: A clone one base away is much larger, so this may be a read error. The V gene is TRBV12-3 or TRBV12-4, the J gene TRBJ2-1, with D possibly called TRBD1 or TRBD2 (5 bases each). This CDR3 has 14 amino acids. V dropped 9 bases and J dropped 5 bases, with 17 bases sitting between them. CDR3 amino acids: CARSSIGTDNEQFF. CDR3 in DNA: TGTGCCAGAAGCTCCATCGGGACGGACAATGAGCAGTTCTTC.

The CDR3 reads CASSPQGHQETQYF. CDR3 DNA sequence: TGTGCCAGCTCACCACAGGGGCACCAAGAGACCCAGTACTTC. The genes are TRBV18 and TRBJ2-5; D possibly corresponds to TRBD1 (5 bases). The CDR3 is 14 residues long. V was trimmed by 1 base and J by 0 bases, leaving 6 bases between them. CDR1 and CDR2 (germline): KGHSH, LQKENI.